What follows are 11 T cell receptor beta chains derived from one specimen sequenced in a study of a mutant IDH1 vaccine in newly diagnosed glioma. The assay was immunoSEQ multiplex PCR, and TCRdb's table has in-frame clones only and misses some. The sample has around 30,000 clones, 60% to 85% seen once. Time point indicated: baseline, week 1 (first vaccination visit). Stated treatment: pre-vaccination baseline after standard-of-care therapy. Specimen: peripheral blood mononuclear cells (PBMCs), collected from a glioma patient treated with radiotherapy, temozolomide or both. These receptors were obtained from a man between 50 and 59 years old with glioma. Some clones in this sample may be carry-over from other donors' samples.

This clone was detected only once. The chain links TRBV7-2 to TRBJ2-3; 9 nucleotides line up with TRBD2. V trimming: 5 bases; J trimming: 2 bases; junction bases outside the gene matches: 8. Germline V lookup: CDR1 SGHTA, CDR2 FQGNSA. The CDR3 totals 16 residues. CDR3 nucleotides: TGTGCCAGCAGCATAGACCTAGCGGGGAACACAGATACGCAGTATTTT. This codes for CASSIDLAGNTDTQYF.

V is TRBV15 and J is TRBJ1-2, with 7 bases identical to TRBD1. There are 12 residues in the CDR3. Looked up from germline, CDR1 is LNHNV and CDR2 is YYDKDF (reference sequence). V was clipped by 1 base and J by 10 bases; unmatched bases: 3. Here the CDR3 reads CATSRADRDYTF. CDR3 coding DNA: TGTGCCACCAGCAGAGCAGACAGGGACTACACCTTC. The complete variable domain, with remaining parts taken from reference TRBV15 and TRBJ1-2, reads DAMVIQNPRYQVTQFGKPVTLSCSQTLNHNVMYWYQQKSSQAPKLLFHYYDKDFNNEADTPDNFQSRRPNTSFCFLDIRSPGLGDTAMYLCATSRADRDYTFGSGTRLTVV.

This clone was seen more than once but under ten times. J is TRBJ1-4 and V is TRBV13; TRBD1 might be the D (5 bases). Trimming stripped 3 bases from V and 8 bases from J, with 13 bases between. Germline lookup yields CDR1 PRHDT and CDR2 FYEKMQ (reference sequence). The CDR3 has 14 residues. The CDR3, as DNA: TGTGCCAGCAGCTTTATAGGGACGGCGGAAAAACTGTTTTTT. As protein: CASSFIGTAEKLFF.

This rearrangement joins TRBV7-2 to TRBJ1-6; D uncertain. Germline assignment: CDR1 SGHTA and CDR2 FQGNSA. The CDR3 extends over 13 amino acids. Trimming shortened V by 1 base and J by 11 bases, and 9 bases separated the two germline ends. The CDR3 bases are TGTGCCAGCAGCTTAGAACAGCCGGCACCCCTCCACTTT. Its translation is CASSLEQPAPLHF.

This sequence joins TRBV2 and TRBJ2-1, with 10 bases matching TRBD2. The CDR3 has 14 amino acids. Unmatched junction bases numbered 4, after V lost 4 bases and J lost 7 bases. Germline-derived CDR1 and CDR2 are SNHLY and FYNNEI. The CDR3 is CASSGLAGWNEQFF. The DNA of the CDR3 is TGTGCCAGCAGTGGACTAGCGGGCTGGAATGAGCAGTTCTTC.

The chain employs TRBV5-1 and TRBJ1-3; D call uncertain. The CDR3 loop spans 14 amino acids. Trimming cost V 4 bases and J 3 bases, with 11 bases left between them. Germline V gene lookup returns CDR1 SGHRS and CDR2 YFSETQ. The DNA of the CDR3 is TGCGCCAGCAGCCCAGCTGGGGATGGAAACACCATATATTTT. Its protein product is CASSPAGDGNTIYF. The whole variable domain, remainder taken from reference TRBV5-1 and TRBJ1-3, is KAGVTQTPRYLIKTRGQQVTLSCSPISGHRSVSWYQQTPGQGLQFLFEYFSETQRNKGNFPGRFSGRQFSNSRSEMNVSTLELGDSALYLCASSPAGDGNTIYFGEGSWLTVV.

The chain couples TRBV2 to TRBJ1-2; tentative D call: TRBD1 (5 bases). The germline V gene encodes CDR1 SNHLY and CDR2 FYNNEI. The CDR3 loop spans 12 amino acids. Trimming shortened V by 6 bases and J by 4 bases, and 9 bases separated the two germline ends. In DNA form, the CDR3 reads TGTGCCAGCAGCCAGGACACCTATGGCTACACCTTC. This sequence encodes CASSQDTYGYTF.

J is TRBJ2-3 and V is TRBV18, with D hard to call. V was shortened by 3 bases and J by 6 bases, with 19 bases between the two germline ends. Per germline, CDR1 KGHSH and CDR2 LQKENI. The length of the CDR3 is 16 residues. The CDR3 here is CASSPTVPTKADTQYF. The CDR3 bases are TGTGCCAGCTCACCGACCGTACCAACTAAGGCCGATACGCAGTATTTT.

V is TRBV5-1 and J is TRBJ2-6; D is uncertain. Germline values: CDR1 SGHRS, CDR2 YFSETQ. V lost 5 bases and J 2 bases, leaving 5 bases between the germline ends. CDR3 length: 13 residues. The CDR3 coding sequence is TGCGCCAGCAGTGTACCTGGGGCCAACGTCCTGACTTTC. It is translated as CASSVPGANVLTF. Based on the CDR3 plus reference TRBV5-1 and TRBJ2-6, the full variable domain is KAGVTQTPRYLIKTRGQQVTLSCSPISGHRSVSWYQQTPGQGLQFLFEYFSETQRNKGNFPGRFSGRQFSNSRSEMNVSTLELGDSALYLCASSVPGANVLTFGAGSRLTVL.

The chain's CDR3 is CASSLRPTYEQYF. DNA for the CDR3: TGTGCCAGCAGCCTGAGGCCAACCTACGAGCAGTACTTC. The chain employs TRBV9 and TRBJ2-7, with unresolved D. The ends were cut back, 4 bases at V and 2 bases at J, with 10 bases in the middle. The germline CDR1 and CDR2 sequences are SGDLS and YYNGEE. The CDR3 has 13 amino acids.

This clone was counted a single time. The chain links TRBV6-1 to TRBJ2-1; no clear D. Trimming stripped 1 base from V and 0 bases from J, with 16 bases between. This CDR3 has 18 residues. Germline CDR1 and CDR2: MNHNS and SASEGT. The CDR3 coding sequence is TGTGCCAGCAGTGAAGGGGCGGCGGAGACGAGCTCCTACAATGAGCAGTTCTTC. Amino acid sequence: CASSEGAAETSSYNEQFF.